This TCR beta chain was retrieved from a study of shared clonotypes between healthy human individuals. Overall study results and limits: Naive CD4 clonotype sharing across a few donors was around 5%.

Adults of Caucasian background living in Nashville, Tennessee made up all donors. V lost 7 bases to trimming and J lost 1 base, with 13 bases between them. CDR1 and CDR2 from the germline V gene are SGHRS and YFSETQ. This CDR3 contains 14 residues. Concerning this clone: Its antigen is undetermined.

Profiling relied on immunoSEQ multiplex PCR, and the TCRdb table lists in-frame clones only, not all of them. The sample shows more than 2,000,000 clones, roughly 93% of them seen only once. The TCR sequence derives from a man between 18 and 29 years old in good health. Some clones in this sample may be carry-over from other donors' samples. The rearrangement joins TRBV5-1 to TRBJ2-3; weak D call: TRBD1 (5 bases). Source material: naive CD4+ T cells from PBMCs. Subset noted: CD45RA+ positively selected. The CDR3, as DNA: TGCGCCAGCGGGCAGGGTATGGGCACAGATACGCAGTATTTT. Protein product: CASGQGMGTDTQYF.